This T cell receptor (beta chain) appears in the sequencing data of a study of cytomegalovirus exposure and HLA in healthy donors. Comments on this clone: The antigen is not known.

PCR employed 60 Vbeta and 13 Jbeta primers. The protocol was immunoSEQ multiplex PCR, while the TCRdb copy is restricted to in-frame clones and leaves out a portion. Seen here are around 180,000 clones, 85% observed once, and the top ten hold 1%. This CDR3 comprises 14 residues. Germline V gene sequence: CDR1 SGHRS, CDR2 YFSETQ. Trimming at V came to 5 bases and at J to 2 bases, leaving 5 bases not matched to a gene. Whole-study findings and limits: A highly shared variant cluster was judged a likely technical artifact. The authors later found HLA-associated TCR beta chains more clonally expanded than equally common others. Roughly uniform sequencing depth across donors was assumed, possibly incorrectly.

The chain is built from TRBV5-1 and TRBJ2-5, with 8 bases fitting TRBD1. This TCR was recovered from a boy younger than 10 in good health and CMV-seronegative. Source material: PBMCs. Here the CDR3 DNA reads TGCGCCAGCAGAGTCGACAGGGGTCAAGAGACCCAGTACTTC. Protein sequence: CASRVDRGQETQYF.